This T cell receptor (beta chain) was identified during a study of blood T cell repertoires in COVID-19. Study at large: T cells, B-cell-depleted T cells, or PBMCs supplied cDNA or gDNA.

Trimming took 5 bases from V and 4 from J, leaving 15 bases between them. Per germline, CDR1 SEHNR and CDR2 FQNEAQ (reference sequence). This CDR3 contains 15 residues. The table came from immunoSEQ multiplex PCR; TCRdb's copy has only in-frame clones and leaves some out. The table records fewer than 200,000 clones, approximately 86% of them present only once. The chain recombines TRBV7-9 with TRBJ2-1; D is perhaps TRBD1 (5 bases). This sequence originates from a woman aged 40 to 50 with COVID-19, enrolled during active disease. Source material: peripheral blood. The CDR3 region is CASSARTRAYNEQFF. CDR3 DNA sequence: TGTGCCAGCAGCGCCCGGACAAGGGCTTACAATGAGCAGTTCTTC.